These 11 T cell receptor beta chains came from one sample sequenced in a study of human T cells and chemical hapten exposure. Time point here: patch test 3, about 24 weeks after DPC sensitization. Treatment defined: therapeutic diphenylcyclopropenone sensitization with weekly scalp DPC. TCRdb re-derived calls from the RACE reads in MiXCR, one entry per CDR3 protein. Altogether roughly 90,000 distinct CDR3 sequences are present, about a tenth being singletons, with the ten largest covering 1% to 1.2%. Sequencing was performed on whole blood, taken in connection with sensitization to the hapten diphenylcyclopropenone (DPC). The receptors come from a woman between 25 and 40 years old with alopecia areata. Some clones in this sample may be carry-over from other donors' samples.

The chain employs TRBV20-1 and TRBJ2-1; 7 bases agree with TRBD2. This CDR3 spans 15 amino acids. Germline CDR1 and CDR2: DFQATT and SNEGSKA (reference sequence). V trimming: 0 bases; J trimming: 2 bases; junction bases outside the gene matches: 4. CDR3 loop: CSARDPAGTYNEQFF. For the CDR3, the DNA is TGCAGTGCTAGAGACCCAGCGGGAACCTACAATGAGCAGTTCTTC.

This clonotype appeared a few times. The genes are TRBV6-4 and TRBJ1-5; tentative D call: TRBD1 (5 bases). This CDR3 contains 18 residues. CDR1 and CDR2 from the germline V gene are MRHNA and SNTAGT. Trimming cost V 6 bases and J 1 base, with 22 bases left between them. The CDR3 sequence: CASRRGATGGESNQPQHF. The CDR3 DNA follows: TGTGCCAGCAGACGAGGGGCAACAGGCGGGGAAAGCAATCAGCCCCAGCATTTT.

V and J are TRBV9 and TRBJ2-5; D is unclear. The V end was cut by 4 bases, the J end by 3 bases, with 13 bases between. Germline V gene lookup returns CDR1 SGDLS and CDR2 YYNGEE. The length of the CDR3 is 14 residues. This CDR3 reads CASSLSAKEETQYF. The CDR3 DNA follows: TGTGCCAGCAGCCTTTCTGCGAAGGAAGAGACCCAGTACTTC.

This clonotype has ten or more counts. The V gene is TRBV7-9, the J gene TRBJ2-3; 10 bases are a match to TRBD2. The germline CDR1 and CDR2 sequences are SEHNR and FQNEAQ (reference sequence). V lost 5 bases and J lost 5; bases outside the gene matches: 4. The CDR3 contains 14 residues. CDR3 in DNA: TGTGCCAGCAGCCCGACTAGCGGGCTAGATACGCAGTATTTT. It translates to CASSPTSGLDTQYF.

This clonotype was picked up many times. This sequence joins TRBV28 and TRBJ2-5; D gene ambiguous. Deletions cut 5 bases from V and 2 bases from J, with 6 bases between. Per germline, CDR1 MDHEN and CDR2 SYDVKM. CDR3 length: 12 residues. In nucleotides, the CDR3 is TGTGCCAGCAGTCTCCTGCAAGAGACCCAGTACTTC. It codes for CASSLLQETQYF.

The V and J genes are TRBV12-3 or TRBV12-4 and TRBJ2-5; D remains unclear. This CDR3 region has 13 residues. Trimming stripped 5 bases from V and 0 bases from J, with 7 bases between. CDR3 in DNA: TGTGCCAGCAGTATACAGTACCAAGAGACCCAGTACTTC. Its translation: CASSIQYQETQYF.

Ten or more counts support this clonotype. The chain links TRBV12-3 or TRBV12-4 to TRBJ1-5, with D unresolved. V lost 7 bases to trimming and J lost 6 bases, with 13 bases between them. The CDR3 spans 13 residues. CDR3 loop: CASTNPPRQPQHF. In DNA, the CDR3 is TGTGCCAGCACCAACCCACCCCGTCAGCCCCAGCATTTT.

About this clonotype: A much larger clone sits a single nucleotide away, making a read error possible. The rearrangement links TRBV6-2 or TRBV6-3 to TRBJ2-2; TRBD1 or TRBD2 may be the D gene (5 bases each). Per germline, CDR1 MNHEY and CDR2 SVGEGT. Between the trimmed V and J ends, which lost 6 bases and 4 bases, there was a span of 12 bases. This CDR3 region has 14 residues. CDR3 DNA: TGTGCCAGCAGCATCGCGAGGGGCACCGGGGAGCTGTTTTTT. It yields the protein CASSIARGTGELFF.

Worth noting for this clonotype: Mismatch with germline at one junction end may stem from a read error. V gene TRBV4-1 combines with J gene TRBJ2-7; tentatively, D is TRBD2 (5 bases). There are 15 residues in the CDR3. CDR1 MGHRA and CDR2 YSYEKL come from the germline V gene. As DNA, the CDR3 is TGCGCCAGCAACCAAGCGGATCGTTTATCCTGCGAGCAGTACTTC. This translates into CASNQADRLSCEQYF.

This clonotype was seen ten or more times. The V and J genes are TRBV27 and TRBJ1-5; D gene unclear. This CDR3 has 14 amino acids. The V end lost 10 bases, the J end lost 0 bases, and 13 bases lay between the germline ends. The V gene's germline CDR1 is MNHEY and CDR2 SMNVEV (reference sequence). CDR3 residues: CAIGRQHSNQPQHF. The CDR3 nucleotides are TGTGCCATCGGGAGGCAGCATAGCAATCAGCCCCAGCATTTT.

Turning to this clonotype: A much bigger clone sits one base away, suggesting this may be a read error. This chain links TRBV5-1 with TRBJ2-1; 7 bases align to TRBD2. The germline CDR1 and CDR2 sequences are SGHRS and YFSETQ. The CDR3 contains 14 residues. CDR3 DNA sequence: TGCGCCGGCAGCTTAAGCGGGGTAACAGATGAGCAGTTCTTC. Protein: CAGSLSGVTDEQFF.